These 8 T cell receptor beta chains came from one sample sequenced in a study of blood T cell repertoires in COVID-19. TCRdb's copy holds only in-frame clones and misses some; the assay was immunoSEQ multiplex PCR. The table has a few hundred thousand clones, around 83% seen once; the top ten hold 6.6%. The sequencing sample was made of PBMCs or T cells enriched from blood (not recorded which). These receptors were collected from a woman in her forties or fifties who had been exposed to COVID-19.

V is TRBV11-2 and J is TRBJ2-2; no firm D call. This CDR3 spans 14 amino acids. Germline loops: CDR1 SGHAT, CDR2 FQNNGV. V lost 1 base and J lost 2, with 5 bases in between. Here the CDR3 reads CASSLGHNTGELFF. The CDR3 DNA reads TGTGCCAGCAGCTTAGGACATAACACCGGGGAGCTGTTTTTT. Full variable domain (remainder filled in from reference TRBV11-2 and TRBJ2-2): EAGVAQSPRYKIIEKRQSVAFWCNPISGHATLYWYQQILGQGPKLLIQFQNNGVVDDSQLPKDRFSAERLKGVDSTLKIQPAKLEDSAVYLCASSLGHNTGELFFGEGSRLTVL.

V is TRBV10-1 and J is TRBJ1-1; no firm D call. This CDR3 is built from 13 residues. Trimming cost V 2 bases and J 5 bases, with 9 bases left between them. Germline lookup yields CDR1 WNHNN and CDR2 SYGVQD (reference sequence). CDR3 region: CASSEEGVTEAFF. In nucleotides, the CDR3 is TGCGCCAGCAGTGAGGAGGGTGTGACTGAAGCTTTCTTT.

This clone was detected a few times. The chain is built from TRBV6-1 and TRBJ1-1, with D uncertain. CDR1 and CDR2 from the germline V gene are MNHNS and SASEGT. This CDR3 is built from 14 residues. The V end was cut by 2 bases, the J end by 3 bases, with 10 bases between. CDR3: CASSEPGADTEAFF. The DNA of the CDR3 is TGTGCCAGCAGTGAACCGGGTGCCGACACTGAAGCTTTCTTT.

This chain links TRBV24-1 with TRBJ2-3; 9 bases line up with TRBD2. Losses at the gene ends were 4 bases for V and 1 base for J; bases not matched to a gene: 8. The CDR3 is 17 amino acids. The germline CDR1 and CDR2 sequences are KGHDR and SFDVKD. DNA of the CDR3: TGTGCCACCAGTGACCAGAGACTAGCGGCCGGCACAGATACGCAGTATTTT. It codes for CATSDQRLAAGTDTQYF.

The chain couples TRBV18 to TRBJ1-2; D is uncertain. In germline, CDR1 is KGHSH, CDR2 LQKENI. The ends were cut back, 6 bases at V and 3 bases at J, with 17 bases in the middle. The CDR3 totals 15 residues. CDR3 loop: CASSRGSGGDYGYTF. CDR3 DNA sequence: TGTGCCAGCTCCCGCGGCTCGGGCGGGGACTATGGCTACACCTTC.

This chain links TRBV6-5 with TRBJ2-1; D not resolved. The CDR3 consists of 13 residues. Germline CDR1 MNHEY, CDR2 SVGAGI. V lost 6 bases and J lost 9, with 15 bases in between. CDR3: CASSPRPPGEQFF. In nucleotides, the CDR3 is TGTGCCAGCAGCCCCCGGCCGCCGGGTGAGCAGTTCTTC.

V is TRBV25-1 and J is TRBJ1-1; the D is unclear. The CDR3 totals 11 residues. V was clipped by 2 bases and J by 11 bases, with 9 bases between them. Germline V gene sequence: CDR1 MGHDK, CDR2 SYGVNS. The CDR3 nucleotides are TGTGCCAGCAGTGAAGATTCGAGCGCTTTCTTT. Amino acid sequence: CASSEDSSAFF.

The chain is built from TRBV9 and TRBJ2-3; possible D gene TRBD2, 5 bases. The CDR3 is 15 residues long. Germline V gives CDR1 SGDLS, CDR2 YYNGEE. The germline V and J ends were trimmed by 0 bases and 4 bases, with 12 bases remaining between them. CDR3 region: CASSVDPGRADTQYF. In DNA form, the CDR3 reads TGTGCCAGCAGCGTAGACCCGGGAAGGGCAGATACGCAGTATTTT.